One sample yielded the 16 T cell receptor beta chains listed below, sequenced in a study of cytomegalovirus exposure and HLA in healthy donors. With 60 Vbeta and 13 Jbeta primers, the PCR was carried out. Clones were sequenced by immunoSEQ multiplex PCR, and TCRdb holds only the in-frame ones, with some missing. The sample carries about 89,000 clones, around 64% recorded once. The sequenced material came from PBMCs. These receptor sequences come from a human donor in good health.

This sequence joins TRBV7-3 and TRBJ2-1; 9 nucleotides agree with TRBD1. J gave up 5 bases and V 2 bases, and 7 bases lay outside the gene matches. Per the germline V gene, CDR1 is SGHTA and CDR2 is FQGTGA. The CDR3 is 16 residues long. CDR3 DNA sequence: TGTGCCAGCAGCTTACCCGGGACAGGGTCCCACAATGAGCAGTTCTTC. This encodes CASSLPGTGSHNEQFF.

This clone was seen more than once but under ten times. The gene calls are TRBV9 and TRBJ1-2; no definite D call. This CDR3 contains 13 residues. Looked up from germline, CDR1 is SGDLS and CDR2 is YYNGEE. Trimming left V 4 bases short and J 8 bases short, with 15 bases between. The CDR3 DNA reads as TGTGCCAGCAGCCCAACCACAGAAGGCGGCTACACCTTC. Translated, it gives CASSPTTEGGYTF.

The chain links TRBV19 to TRBJ2-3; no clear D gene. The germline gives CDR1 LNHDA, CDR2 SQIVND (reference sequence). The CDR3 is 13 residues long. The germline V and J ends were trimmed by 5 bases and 6 bases, with 12 bases remaining between them. The CDR3 spells CASSPVRLDTQYF. The CDR3 bases are TGTGCCAGTAGTCCCGTGAGGCTGGATACGCAGTATTTT.

This chain connects TRBV5-1 to TRBJ1-2, with D hard to call. Trimming removed 3 bases from V and 8 bases from J, with 11 bases in between. The length of the CDR3 is 12 residues. Germline V gene sequence: CDR1 SGHRS, CDR2 YFSETQ. In DNA, the CDR3 is TGCGCCAGCAGCTCTCGGGGTCGGGGCTACACCTTC. The encoded protein is CASSSRGRGYTF. Filled out from reference TRBV5-1 and TRBJ1-2, the complete variable domain reads KAGVTQTPRYLIKTRGQQVTLSCSPISGHRSVSWYQQTPGQGLQFLFEYFSETQRNKGNFPGRFSGRQFSNSRSEMNVSTLELGDSALYLCASSSRGRGYTFGSGTRLTVV.

This clone was seen a handful of times. V gene TRBV11-3 combines with J gene TRBJ2-7; unclear D gene. Germline CDR1 reads SGHNT; CDR2 reads YENEEA. This CDR3 is built from 13 residues. V lost 5 bases, J lost 3 bases, and 11 bases lay in between. CDR3 amino acids: CASSLSGHYEQYF. Written as DNA, the CDR3 is TGTGCCAGCAGCCTATCAGGCCACTACGAGCAGTACTTC. Supplemented by reference TRBV11-3 and TRBJ2-7, the full variable domain reads EAGVVQSPRYKIIEKKQPVAFWCNPISGHNTLYWYLQNLGQGPELLIRYENEEAVDDSQLPKDRFSAERLKGVDSTLKIQPAELGDSAVYLCASSLSGHYEQYFGPGTRLTVT.

In nucleotides, the CDR3 is TGTGCCAGTAGTATACTGGGGGCGTCTTCTGGAAACACCATATATTTT. It yields the protein CASSILGASSGNTIYF. This chain connects TRBV19 to TRBJ1-3; TRBD1 might be the D (6 bases). Germline values: CDR1 LNHDA, CDR2 SQIVND (reference sequence). This CDR3 has 16 residues. Trimming removed 2 bases at V and 1 base at J, with 12 bases between.

The chain couples TRBV13 to TRBJ2-3; D is undetermined. The CDR3 extends over 13 amino acids. Trimming shortened V by 5 bases and J by 6 bases, and 12 bases separated the two germline ends. Per germline, CDR1 PRHDT and CDR2 FYEKMQ (reference sequence). Here the CDR3 reads CASSQRSPDTQYF. The CDR3 bases are TGTGCCAGCAGCCAGAGGAGTCCGGATACGCAGTATTTT.

The chain employs TRBV5-5 and TRBJ1-4, with TRBD1 identical over 10 bases. Unmatched junction bases numbered 9, after V lost 4 bases and J lost 0 bases. Looked up from germline, CDR1 is SGHKS and CDR2 is YYEKEE (reference sequence). The CDR3 loop spans 18 amino acids. CDR3 nucleotide sequence: TGTGCCAGCAGCCCGGGGACAGGGGCGGGGGCAACTAATGAAAAACTGTTTTTT. It encodes CASSPGTGAGATNEKLFF.

The genes are TRBV18 and TRBJ2-7, with D maybe TRBD1 (6 bases). The length of the CDR3 is 13 residues. Looked up from germline, CDR1 is KGHSH and CDR2 is LQKENI. V was trimmed by 4 bases and J by 5 bases, leaving 12 bases between them. Here the CDR3 DNA reads TGTGCCAGCTCACTAGGGACACTGGACGAGCAGTACTTC. Amino acids: CASSLGTLDEQYF.

This rearrangement joins TRBV7-9 to TRBJ2-5; possible D gene TRBD2, 6 bases. Trimming shortened V by 5 bases and J by 5 bases, and 21 bases separated the two germline ends. This CDR3 spans 16 amino acids. The germline gives CDR1 SEHNR, CDR2 FQNEAQ (reference sequence). The CDR3 bases are TGTGCCAGCAGCGCGATCGGGACTCTGCTTAAGGAGACCCAGTACTTC. Encoded protein: CASSAIGTLLKETQYF.

This clone was seen once. J is TRBJ2-5 and V is TRBV2, with D perhaps matching TRBD1 (5 bases). Trimming removed 1 base from V and 5 bases from J, with 14 bases in between. CDR1 is SNHLY, CDR2 FYNNEI, per germline. The CDR3 is 15 amino acids. The CDR3 bases are TGTGCCAGCAGTGAAGTTAAGGGGTCTTGGGAGACCCAGTACTTC. Its protein is CASSEVKGSWETQYF.

This chain uses TRBV5-4 with TRBJ2-3, with 10 bases identical to TRBD2. The CDR3 length is 19 residues. CDR1 is SGHNT and CDR2 is YYREEE in the germline V gene (reference sequence). V lost 0 bases to trimming and J lost 0 bases; unmatched junction nucleotides: 10. CDR3 nucleotide sequence: TGTGCCAGCAGCTTGGAGCCTAGCGGGGGCCTCCGGAGCACAGATACGCAGTATTTT. Residues: CASSLEPSGGLRSTDTQYF.

J is TRBJ2-5 and V is TRBV7-9, with 11 bases lining up with TRBD2. From germline, CDR1 is SEHNR and CDR2 FQNEAQ (reference sequence). V lost 1 base and J lost 5; bases outside the gene matches: 6. This CDR3 region has 16 residues. The CDR3 is CASSLETSGVGETQYF. DNA of the CDR3: TGTGCCAGCAGCTTAGAGACTAGCGGGGTTGGTGAGACCCAGTACTTC. Using reference TRBV7-9 and TRBJ2-5 for the parts outside the CDR3, the full variable domain is DTGVSQNPRHKITKRGQNVTFRCDPISEHNRLYWYRQTLGQGPEFLTYFQNEAQLEKSRLLSDRFSAERPKGSFSTLEIQRTEQGDSAMYLCASSLETSGVGETQYFGPGTRLLVL.

The rearrangement links TRBV6-1 to TRBJ2-1; 13 bases fit TRBD2. Looked up from germline, CDR1 is MNHNS and CDR2 is SASEGT. J lost 6 bases, V lost 4 bases, and 12 bases had no gene match. The CDR3 totals 18 residues. The CDR3 DNA sequence: TGTGCCAGCAGTGGCAAGACTAGCGGGGGGCTGGTAGGCAATGAGCAGTTCTTC. This gives the protein CASSGKTSGGLVGNEQFF.

This chain connects TRBV11-3 to TRBJ1-1, with D perhaps matching TRBD1 (6 bases). Looked up from germline, CDR1 is SGHNT and CDR2 is YENEEA. This CDR3 region has 13 residues. Trimming took off 7 bases at V and 5 bases at J, with 14 bases between the two ends. This CDR3 is CASKNRVGTEAFF. CDR3 coding DNA: TGTGCCAGCAAAAACAGGGTCGGGACTGAAGCTTTCTTT.

This sequence joins TRBV5-5 and TRBJ2-7, with 7 bases fitting TRBD1. CDR1 SGHKS and CDR2 YYEKEE come from the germline V gene (reference sequence). There are 17 residues in the CDR3. The junction had 12 bases not matched to a gene; V was cut back by 0 bases and J by 3 bases. The CDR3 DNA is TGTGCCAGCAGCTTGGCCGGAGACAGGGATGGATTCTACGAGCAGTACTTC. Translating gives CASSLAGDRDGFYEQYF.